A selection of T cell receptor beta chains follows, all from one sample in a study of shared clonotypes between healthy human individuals. TCRdb keeps only in-frame clones here, not all; method: immunoSEQ multiplex PCR. The table shows roughly 2 million clones, with approximately 95% occurring only once. Sequencing used naive CD4+ T cells sorted from blood. These receptors came from a young man in good health. CDR3s include the opening cysteine and the closing phenylalanine or tryptophan. Fields, in order: clone size, D gene, V gene, J gene, CDR3 protein, CDR3 DNA. A D gene is named only where the DNA matches it firmly. The listing skips clone size in some rows; elsewhere it reads once, few, many or a size class.

>.|.|TRBV7-9|TRBJ1-2
CASSPQGQFAYGYTF
TGTGCCAGCAGCCCTCAAGGACAGTTTGCATATGGCTACACCTTC
>.|.|TRBV30|TRBJ1-1
CALQLGNMNTEAFF
TGTGCCCTACAGCTTGGGAACATGAACACTGAAGCTTTCTTT
>.|TRBD1|TRBV18|TRBJ2-3
CASSPPGQGPDTQYF
TGTGCCAGCTCACCCCCAGGACAGGGCCCAGATACGCAGTATTTT
>.|TRBD2|TRBV10-3|TRBJ2-1
CAIRGTSGTIPGDEQFF
TGTGCCATCAGGGGGACTAGCGGGACCATCCCGGGGGATGAGCAGTTCTTC
>once|.|TRBV5-4|TRBJ2-3
CASSPDGTDTQYF
TGTGCCAGCAGTCCGGACGGCACAGATACGCAGTATTTT
>.|.|TRBV6-1|TRBJ1-1
CASRGVRVANTEAFF
TGTGCCAGCAGAGGAGTCAGGGTAGCGAACACTGAAGCTTTCTTT
>.|.|TRBV6-1|TRBJ2-4
CASSEGQLAKNIQYF
TGTGCCAGCAGTGAAGGGCAGCTAGCCAAAAACATTCAGTACTTC
>once|.|TRBV19|TRBJ1-3
CASGDSTLGGNTIYF
TGTGCCAGTGGGGACTCGACCCTGGGAGGAAACACCATATATTTT
>.|TRBD2|TRBV18|TRBJ2-3
CASSPRLAGSGDTQYF
TGTGCCAGCTCACCGAGACTAGCGGGATCGGGAGATACGCAGTATTTT
>.|.|TRBV7-7|TRBJ1-6
CASSTGLNSPLHF
TGTGCTAGCTCGACAGGTTTAAATTCACCCCTCCACTTT
>once|TRBD1|TRBV5-1|TRBJ1-2
CASSLTGGLGYTF
TGCGCCAGCAGCTTAACAGGGGGCCTCGGCTACACCTTC
>.|.|TRBV6-6|TRBJ2-7
CASRRGGGEDYEQYF
TGTGCCAGCCGAAGAGGGGGTGGCGAAGACTACGAGCAGTACTTC
>.|TRBD1|TRBV7-3|TRBJ1-2
CASSLPSTGPEGYTF
TGTGCCAGCAGCTTGCCCTCGACAGGGCCGGAGGGCTACACCTTC
>.|.|TRBV6-4|TRBJ2-7
CASSVTYEQYF
TGTGCCAGCAGTGTAACCTACGAGCAGTACTTC
>.|TRBD1|TRBV2|TRBJ1-5
CASSVQGHQPQHF
TGTGCCAGCAGTGTACAGGGGCATCAGCCCCAGCATTTT
>.|TRBD1|TRBV5-4|TRBJ2-5
CASHRGDQETQYF
TGTGCCAGTCACAGGGGCGACCAAGAGACCCAGTACTTC
>few|.|TRBV19|TRBJ1-1
CASSISGVNTEAFF
TGTGCCAGTAGTATTTCTGGGGTCAACACTGAAGCTTTCTTT
>.|TRBD1|TRBV5-1|TRBJ2-7
CASSLASGTGGEQYF
TGCGCCAGCAGCTTGGCCAGCGGGACAGGGGGCGAGCAGTACTTC
>.|TRBD1|TRBV28|TRBJ2-2
CASSLGQGIGTGELFF
TGTGCCAGCAGTTTAGGACAGGGAATAGGCACCGGGGAGCTGTTTTTT
>few|.|TRBV6-5|TRBJ1-5
CASSYGHNQPQHF
TGTGCCAGCAGTTACGGACACAATCAGCCCCAGCATTTT
>.|TRBD2|TRBV5-4|TRBJ2-1
CASSLEGLADNEQFF
TGTGCCAGCAGCTTGGAGGGACTAGCAGACAATGAGCAGTTCTTC
>.|.|TRBV2|TRBJ1-1
CASTEAGPEAFF
TGTGCCAGCACGGAGGCGGGCCCCGAAGCTTTCTTT
>once|.|TRBV14|TRBJ2-5
CASSQGPGGVQETQYF
TGTGCCAGCAGCCAAGGGCCGGGGGGCGTTCAAGAGACCCAGTACTTC
>.|.|TRBV5-4|TRBJ2-3
CASSPELGGTQYF
TGTGCCAGCAGCCCCGAACTGGGCGGTACGCAGTATTTT
>.|.|TRBV30|TRBJ2-2
CAWSLMGGGELFF
TGTGCCTGGAGTTTGATGGGAGGCGGGGAGCTGTTTTTT
>.|TRBD1|TRBV6-1|TRBJ1-3
CASSDVQGYGNTIYF
TGTGCCAGCAGTGATGTACAGGGGTACGGAAACACCATATATTTT
>.|.|TRBV5-1|TRBJ2-3
CASSLAGPDTQYF
TGCGCCAGCAGCTTGGCCGGCCCAGATACGCAGTATTTT
>once|TRBD2|TRBV5-1|TRBJ2-7
CASSWGLAGGPSYEQYF
TGCGCCAGCAGCTGGGGACTAGCGGGGGGCCCTTCCTACGAGCAGTACTTC
>.|TRBD2|TRBV6-1|TRBJ2-7
CASSTSGSQKYF
TGTGCCAGCAGTACTAGCGGGTCCCAGAAGTACTTC